Included here is one TCR beta chain sequence, with context. The data were produced by immunoSEQ multiplex PCR, yet TCRdb's version contains in-frame clones alone and is incomplete. The data contain more than 250,000 clones, 70% to 90% of them seen just once; the ten biggest clones take up 0.75% to 0.85%. V was pared by 6 bases and J by 8 bases, with 17 bases between. Germline CDR1 is SGHRS and CDR2 is YFSETQ. The CDR3 is 13 amino acids. The sample is drawn from a study of cytomegalovirus exposure and HLA in healthy donors. The sample was PBMCs. The sequence was collected from a woman aged 18 to 35 in good health and CMV-seronegative. This chain uses TRBV5-1 with TRBJ1-2; D unresolved. The CDR3 DNA follows: TGCGCCAGCAAAGAGGGAGAGGGCGCAGGCTACACCTTC. It encodes CASKEGEGAGYTF. The full variable domain, with the rest looked up from reference TRBV5-1 and TRBJ1-2, is KAGVTQTPRYLIKTRGQQVTLSCSPISGHRSVSWYQQTPGQGLQFLFEYFSETQRNKGNFPGRFSGRQFSNSRSEMNVSTLELGDSALYLCASKEGEGAGYTFGSGTRLTVV.